This TCR beta chain originates from a study of blood T cell repertoires in COVID-19. Clones were read by immunoSEQ multiplex PCR, and TCRdb kept only the in-frame ones, dropping some. In the table there are some 200,000 clones, 75% to 85% of which are singletons. There are 14 residues in the CDR3. V was pared by 4 bases and J by 9 bases, with 16 bases between. Germline lookup yields CDR1 SGHNT and CDR2 YYREEE (reference sequence). The chain recombines TRBV5-4 with TRBJ1-4; D remains unclear. This sequence was found in a human donor in a cohort sampled during active COVID-19. The sequencing sample was made of peripheral blood. CDR3 region: CASSLEGAAKKLFF. In DNA, the CDR3 is TGTGCCAGCAGCCTAGAGGGAGCGGCCAAAAAACTGTTTTTT. The variable domain in full, with the rest retrieved from reference TRBV5-4 and TRBJ1-4, is ETGVTQSPTHLIKTRGQQVTLRCSSQSGHNTVSWYQQALGQGPQFIFQYYREEENGRGNFPPRFSGLQFPNYSSELNVNALELDDSALYLCASSLEGAAKKLFFGSGTQLSVL.